Below are 7 T cell receptor beta chains sequenced from a single sample in a study of blood T cell repertoires in COVID-19. Only in-frame clones appear in the TCRdb table, and some are missing; sequencing was by immunoSEQ multiplex PCR. The table records approximately 250,000 clones, under 85% of them present only once. The sample taken for sequencing was peripheral blood. The receptors originated from a human donor in a cohort sampled during active COVID-19.

The chain links TRBV5-1 to TRBJ1-2, with D perhaps matching TRBD1 (6 bases). CDR3 length: 15 amino acids. Germline CDR1 and CDR2: SGHRS and YFSETQ. Trimming took off 0 bases at V and 5 bases at J, with 14 bases between the two ends. In DNA form, the CDR3 reads TGCGCCAGCAGCTTGGGGGCAGGGGCTTCTTATGGCTACACCTTC. Residues: CASSLGAGASYGYTF.

In its sample, this clone was seen a few times. The V gene is TRBV28, the J gene TRBJ2-1; TRBD2 matches 10 bases. Germline V gene data show CDR1 as MDHEN and CDR2 as SYDVKM. V gave up 7 bases and J gave up 9 bases; unmatched junction bases: 6. This CDR3 spans 13 amino acids. In nucleotides, the CDR3 is TGTGCCAGCACAATAGCGGGAGGAGGTGAGCAGTTCTTC. Encoded protein: CASTIAGGGEQFF.

J is TRBJ1-1 and V is TRBV3-1 (or the pseudogene TRBV3-2); the D is unclear. CDR3 length: 12 residues. Per germline, CDR1 LGHDT and CDR2 YNNKEL (reference sequence). Trimming pared 1 base from V and 7 bases from J, leaving 7 bases between. CDR3 in amino acids: CASSQGPFEAFF. CDR3 DNA sequence: TGTGCCAGCAGCCAAGGGCCGTTTGAAGCTTTCTTT.

V is TRBV6-5 and J is TRBJ2-7, with D possibly matching TRBD2 (6 bases). The V end was cut by 2 bases, the J end by 3 bases, with 17 bases between. The CDR3 spans 16 residues. CDR1 and CDR2 from the germline V gene are MNHEY and SVGAGI. The CDR3 DNA is TGTGCCAGCAGTTACCGGCGGGACTTGACGTACTACGAGCAGTACTTC. Residues: CASSYRRDLTYYEQYF.

This clone was observed once. The chain carries TRBV6-5 and TRBJ1-2; 7 nucleotides match TRBD1. Germline V CDR1 and CDR2: MNHEY, SVGAGI. The CDR3 totals 15 residues. Unmatched junction bases numbered 9, after V lost 6 bases and J lost 2 bases. The CDR3 here is CASSRQGPVNYGYTF. The DNA of the CDR3 is TGTGCCAGCAGCCGACAGGGTCCCGTGAACTATGGCTACACCTTC.

The chain carries TRBV7-9 and TRBJ2-1; tentatively, D is TRBD2 (7 bases). Trimming removed 4 bases at V and 4 bases at J, with 20 bases between. Germline-derived CDR1 and CDR2 are SEHNR and FQNEAQ (reference sequence). The CDR3 consists of 17 residues. CDR3 sequence: CASSSGVETSFYNEQFF. The DNA of the CDR3 is TGTGCCAGCAGCTCAGGGGTTGAGACTAGCTTTTACAATGAGCAGTTCTTC. The entire variable domain, with the rest obtained from reference TRBV7-9 and TRBJ2-1, is as follows: DTGVSQNPRHKITKRGQNVTFRCDPISEHNRLYWYRQTLGQGPEFLTYFQNEAQLEKSRLLSDRFSAERPKGSFSTLEIQRTEQGDSAMYLCASSSGVETSFYNEQFFGPGTRLTVL.

The CDR3 DNA follows: TGTGCCAGCAGCTCCTGGGCCTTCAATGAGCAGTTCTTC. It encodes CASSSWAFNEQFF. The chain recombines TRBV7-2 with TRBJ2-1, with no clear D. The ends were cut back, 4 bases at V and 6 bases at J, with 10 bases in the middle. The germline V gene has CDR1 SGHTA and CDR2 FQGNSA. The CDR3 spans 13 residues.